This TCR beta chain was observed in a study of cytomegalovirus exposure and HLA in healthy donors. General study results and limits: Under in vitro conditions, three CMV-associated chains were confirmed as specific for CMV antigens.

Regarding this clone: What it binds is unknown.

Sequenced by immunoSEQ multiplex PCR; TCRdb stores in-frame clones only, minus some. This table has roughly 140,000 clones, 88% appearing once. Sequenced sample: PBMCs. This TCR was recovered from a woman between 18 and 29 years old in good health and CMV-seropositive.

The CDR3 region is CASSLSSQGSNSPLHF. The CDR3 DNA reads TGTGCCAGCAGCTTGTCCAGCCAGGGGTCTAATTCACCCCTCCACTTT. V gene TRBV5-6 combines with J gene TRBJ1-6, with D perhaps matching TRBD1 (6 bases). The CDR3 consists of 16 residues. V was clipped by 1 base and J by 6 bases, with 14 bases between them. CDR1 and CDR2 (germline): SGHDT, YYEEEE.